This T cell receptor beta chain was captured by sequencing in a study of shared clonotypes between healthy human individuals. Study-wide background: Two women and a few men aged 18 to 49 served as donors. Each donor's CD4 naive and CD4 memory cells filled three plates apiece, CD8 naive two, and CD8 memory one.

General study findings and limits: Among donors, the sharing of clonotypes was expected to be influenced by sequencing depth.

The count of this clone is one. The target antigen is unknown. At the DNA level, this CDR3 is encoded by other sequences in the same sample as well. Every subset had its genomic DNA shared out evenly among several immunoSEQ plates. The table came from immunoSEQ multiplex PCR; TCRdb's copy has only in-frame clones and leaves some out. The repertoire holds 2 million or so clones, with about 94% as singletons. There are 13 residues in the CDR3. V was trimmed by 5 bases and J by 2 bases, leaving 10 bases between them. Germline CDR1 MNHEY, CDR2 SMNVEV (reference sequence). Terminally differentiated effector memory CD45RA+ cells were left out of the naive CD8 fraction, which was CD45RO-negative and positively selected for CCR7.

This chain links TRBV27 with TRBJ2-7, with D possibly matching TRBD1 (6 bases). The sample consisted of naive CD8+ T cells sorted from blood. This receptor was taken from a man younger than 30 in good health. CDR3 nucleotide sequence: TGTGCCAGCAGTCTGCGGACAGCCTACGAGCAGTACTTC. Translation: CASSLRTAYEQYF.